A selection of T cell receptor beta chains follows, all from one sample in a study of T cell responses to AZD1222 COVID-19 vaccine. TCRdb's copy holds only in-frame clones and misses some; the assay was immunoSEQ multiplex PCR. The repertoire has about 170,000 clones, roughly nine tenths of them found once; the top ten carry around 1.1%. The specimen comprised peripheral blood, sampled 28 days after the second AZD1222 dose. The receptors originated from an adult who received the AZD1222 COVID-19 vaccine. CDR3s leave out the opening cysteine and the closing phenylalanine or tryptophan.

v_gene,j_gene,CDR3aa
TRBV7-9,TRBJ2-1,ASRKGDSYNEQF
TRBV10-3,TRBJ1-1,VTGGENTEAF
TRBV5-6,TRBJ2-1,ASSLLAVWNEQF
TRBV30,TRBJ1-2,AWSVSGWGYT
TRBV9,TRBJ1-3,ASSAEGWGNTIY
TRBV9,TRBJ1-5,ASSPGTSSNQPQH
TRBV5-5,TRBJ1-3,ASSRGDSRGNTIY
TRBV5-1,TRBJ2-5,ASRTWSGVGETQY
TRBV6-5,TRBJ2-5,ASSYGYSQETQY
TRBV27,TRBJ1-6,ASSGRSTHNSPLH
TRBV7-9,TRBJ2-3,ASTILGAYSTDTQY
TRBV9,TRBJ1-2,ASSSPIGAGDSNYGYT
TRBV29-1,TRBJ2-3,SVHPGTDTQY
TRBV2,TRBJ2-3,ASSDAYAFAGALDTQY
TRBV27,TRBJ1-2,ASSLSMTGGGYGYT
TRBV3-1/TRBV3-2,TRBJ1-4,ASSPDGPREKLF
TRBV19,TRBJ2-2,ASSRDPEVAGELF
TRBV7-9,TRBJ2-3,ASSLRASGGAKTDTQY
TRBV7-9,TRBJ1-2,ASSLALGGSNYGYT
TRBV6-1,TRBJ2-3,ASSERTGSTDTQY
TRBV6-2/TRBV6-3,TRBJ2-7,ASSYYRDYEQY
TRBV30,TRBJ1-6,AWSFGKNSPLH
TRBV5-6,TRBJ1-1,ASSLGTGGSF
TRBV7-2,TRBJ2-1,ASSLQGSSANEQF
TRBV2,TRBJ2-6,ASSDRDRFSGANVLT
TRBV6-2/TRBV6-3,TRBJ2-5,ASSLGGTQY
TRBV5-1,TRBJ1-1,ASSTTYGNTEAF
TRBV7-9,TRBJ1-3,ASSQSPGGGFSGNTIY
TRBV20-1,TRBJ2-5,SASRAQETQY
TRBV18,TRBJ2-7,ASSHRQPPMPYEQY
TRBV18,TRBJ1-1,ASSPLRTENTEAF
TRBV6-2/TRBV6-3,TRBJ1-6,ASSLQSWGSPLH
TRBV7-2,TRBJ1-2,ASSLGWRQSYGYT
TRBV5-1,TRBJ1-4,ASSLNTAGQGDEKLF
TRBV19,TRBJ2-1,ASSIRGRGPNEQF
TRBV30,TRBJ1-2,AWRGRLYGYT
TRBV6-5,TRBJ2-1,ASAKGPNEQF
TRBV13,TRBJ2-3,ASSFLNSGGAGTDTQY
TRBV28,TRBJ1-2,ASSLTTGNYGYT
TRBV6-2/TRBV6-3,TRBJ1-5,ASSSWVVRGSQPQH
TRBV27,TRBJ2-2,ASSRKASGELF
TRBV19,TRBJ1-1,ASSIGTGYMNTEAF
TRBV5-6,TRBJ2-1,ASSSLTGSTNEQF
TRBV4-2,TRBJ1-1,ASSRGQGKNTEAF
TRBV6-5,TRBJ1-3,ASILGGGSGNTIY
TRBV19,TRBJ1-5,ASSILETHQPQH